This note documents a single T cell receptor (beta chain) sequence. What it binds is not known. This record belongs to a study of cytomegalovirus exposure and HLA in healthy donors. Study results and caveats: What a later analysis showed was that several of the most significant clusters appeared linked to common viral pathogens.

The PCR made use of 60 Vbeta and 13 Jbeta primers. Assay: immunoSEQ multiplex PCR; the TCRdb copy retains only in-frame clones and omits some. The repertoire holds 150,000 to 200,000 clones, with 78% as singletons. The CDR3 loop spans 13 amino acids. Germline V CDR1 and CDR2: MDHEN, SYDVKM. Trimming removed 5 bases from V and 3 bases from J, with 10 bases in between. This TCR was sampled from a middle-aged woman in good health and CMV-seronegative. V and J are TRBV28 and TRBJ1-2; a weak D match, TRBD1 (6 bases). The sequencing input was PBMCs. Here the CDR3 reads CASSRQVDYGYTF. CDR3 nucleotides: TGTGCCAGCAGTAGACAGGTTGACTATGGCTACACCTTC.